This T cell receptor (beta chain) was sequenced in a study of CD8 T cells in Susac syndrome. Germline CDR1 PRHDT, CDR2 FYEKMQ (reference sequence). The V end was cut by 5 bases, the J end by 2 bases, with 7 bases between. The CDR3 is 14 amino acids. Random hexamers were used to reverse transcribe an amount of roughly 0.5 to 1 ug RNA. Amplification of TCR beta CDR3 was carried out by immunoSEQ multiplex PCR, which covered 54 Vbeta and 13 Jbeta segments. MiXCR, run by TCRdb on the immunoSEQ multiplex PCR reads, gives a single entry per CDR3 protein. Of about 140,000 distinct CDR3 sequences in the sample, around 93% were seen once.

Sequencing was done on a sample of CD4+ T cells from PBMCs. This receptor was obtained from a human donor with Susac syndrome. The chain recombines TRBV13 with TRBJ2-6, with D uncertain. The CDR3 DNA reads TGTGCCAGCAGCCCCAGAACTGGGGCCAACGTCCTGACTTTC. It specifies CASSPRTGANVLTF.